Each of the 11 T cell receptor beta chains below was sequenced from the same sample in a study of blood T cell repertoires in COVID-19 (dated by TCRdb to the early 2020s). The method behind the library was the immunoSEQ multiplex PCR assay. In its TCRdb copy, this immuneACCESS table keeps in-frame sequences only and misses some clones. Where compared with another copy, unresolved V genes explain less than half of these, and the others have no known cause. A total of roughly 120,000 clones appear in this sample, roughly 80% of them only once. Approximately 16% of the sample goes to the ten largest clones. Material for sequencing was peripheral blood. The receptors shown here come from a woman aged 55-69 years with acute or convalescent COVID-19.

V gene TRBV7-2 combines with J gene TRBJ1-5, with TRBD1 identical over 10 bases. The CDR3 is made up of 15 amino acids. The junction had 3 bases not matched to a gene; V was cut back by 4 bases and J by 3 bases. The germline V gene encodes CDR1 SGHTA and CDR2 FQGNSA. The CDR3 spells CASSWDRGSNQPQHF. The CDR3 coding sequence is TGTGCCAGCAGCTGGGACAGGGGATCCAATCAGCCCCAGCATTTT.

The V call is TRBV5-1, the J call TRBJ1-2; D unresolved. There are 14 residues in the CDR3. The germline V gene has CDR1 SGHRS and CDR2 YFSETQ. V lost 0 bases and J 3 bases, leaving 9 bases between the germline ends. This CDR3 is CASSLVSQDYGYTF. DNA of the CDR3: TGCGCCAGCAGCTTGGTCTCCCAGGACTATGGCTACACCTTC.

The chain employs TRBV6-6 and TRBJ1-4; no definite D call. The ends were cut back, 8 bases at V and 0 bases at J, with 4 bases in the middle. The germline V gene encodes CDR1 MNHNY and CDR2 SVGAGI (reference sequence). The CDR3 covers 12 residues. The CDR3 is CASGPTNEKLFF. DNA for the CDR3: TGTGCCAGCGGGCCAACTAATGAAAAACTGTTTTTT.

This clone has a single count. The chain employs TRBV4-1 and TRBJ1-6; D gene unclear. Trimming shortened V by 1 base and J by 7 bases, and 17 bases separated the two germline ends. The germline CDR1 and CDR2 sequences are MGHRA and YSYEKL. The CDR3 covers 17 residues. CDR3 DNA: TGCGCCAGCAGCCAAGCCGGGGTAAGCTTCGAGAATTCACCCCTCCACTTT. Translation: CASSQAGVSFENSPLHF.

The chain joins TRBV4-3 to TRBJ1-1; the D is unclear. Trimming shortened V by 1 base and J by 6 bases, and 9 bases separated the two germline ends. The CDR3 covers 13 residues. Germline V gene data show CDR1 as LGHNA and CDR2 as YSLEER. The DNA of the CDR3 is TGCGCCAGCAGCCAAGGGAGAGAATCTGAAGCTTTCTTT. Its translation: CASSQGRESEAFF.

The rearrangement links TRBV27 to TRBJ2-3; 9 bases are a match to TRBD2. The V and J ends lost 7 bases and 2 bases, in that order; junction bases with no gene match: 10. Germline CDR1 is MNHEY and CDR2 is SMNVEV (reference sequence). The CDR3 spans 16 residues. CDR3 sequence reads: CASILTGGGATDTQYF. CDR3 DNA: TGTGCCAGCATCCTTACGGGCGGGGGGGCCACAGATACGCAGTATTTT.

The chain combines TRBV7-3 with TRBJ2-1, with D tentatively TRBD2 (5 bases). The CDR3 has 16 residues. CDR1 SGHTA and CDR2 FQGTGA come from the germline V gene. Trimming took off 3 bases at V and 0 bases at J, with 12 bases between the two ends. CDR3 sequence: CASSFRFSVSYNEQFF. The DNA of the CDR3 is TGTGCCAGCAGCTTTCGGTTTAGCGTCTCCTACAATGAGCAGTTCTTC.

The chain joins TRBV7-8 to TRBJ2-3; TRBD1 might be the D (6 bases). Germline V gene sequence: CDR1 SGHVS, CDR2 FQNEAQ. Trimming removed 10 bases from V and 5 bases from J, with 22 bases in between. This CDR3 is 15 amino acids long. CDR3 coding DNA: TGTGCCACCACTCGGTTAGGGGGTCGGGAAGATACGCAGTATTTT. It codes for CATTRLGGREDTQYF.

The V call is TRBV25-1, the J call TRBJ1-2, with D maybe TRBD1 (6 bases). This CDR3 is 11 amino acids long. Germline lookup yields CDR1 MGHDK and CDR2 SYGVNS. V gave up 6 bases and J gave up 4 bases, with 6 bases separating them. CDR3 loop: CASSRGYGYTF. CDR3 sequence (DNA): TGTGCCAGCAGCAGGGGCTATGGCTACACCTTC.

This clone was detected once. V and J are TRBV11-1 and TRBJ2-3; D is ambiguous. The CDR3 loop spans 12 amino acids. CDR1 and CDR2 (germline): SGHAT, FQDESV (reference sequence). Deletions cut 3 bases from V and 3 bases from J, with 4 bases between. As DNA, the CDR3 is TGTGCCAGCAGCTTCTATACAGATACGCAGTATTTT. The encoded protein is CASSFYTDTQYF.

The chain recombines TRBV4-2 with TRBJ2-1; 8 nucleotides match TRBD2. The CDR3 sequence is 17 residues long. Looked up from germline, CDR1 is LGHNA and CDR2 is YNFKEQ. Trimming cost V 2 bases and J 5 bases; bases outside gene matches: 11. The CDR3: CASSQRGGGGPNNEQFF. DNA for the CDR3: TGTGCCAGCAGCCAAAGGGGAGGCGGGGGGCCGAACAATGAGCAGTTCTTC.